These 21 T cell receptor beta chains were all obtained from the same sample, sequenced in a study of T-cell reconstitution after alpha-beta-depleted transplantation in children. Construction of the TCRbeta library involved unique molecular identifiers. A single record per CDR3 protein comes from TCRdb applying MiXCR to the PCR reads. The sample records 450,000 to 600,000 distinct CDR3 sequences, roughly a tenth being singletons. This specimen was PBMCs, taken before TCRalphabeta/CD19-depleted stem cell transplant. All receptors derive from a child aged 2-15 years with inherited bone marrow failure, due to receive a stem cell transplant.

There are a few counts of this clonotype. The gene calls are TRBV12-3 or TRBV12-4 and TRBJ2-1; 10 bases line up with TRBD2. CDR3 length equals 16 residues. The J segment lost 6 bases and the V segment lost 0 bases, leaving 5 bases of the junction unmatched. The CDR3 loop reads CASSLAVGLARNEQFF. The CDR3 DNA is TGTGCCAGCAGTTTAGCAGTGGGACTAGCGCGCAATGAGCAGTTCTTC.

V gene TRBV7-8 combines with J gene TRBJ2-7; TRBD2 aligns across 7 bases. This CDR3 has 16 amino acids. Germline V gives CDR1 SGHVS, CDR2 FQNEAQ. The J segment lost 1 base and the V segment lost 2 bases, leaving 8 bases of the junction unmatched. The CDR3 DNA is TGTGCCAGCAGCTTACGCCGGACTAGTAGGTCCTACGAGCAGTACTTC. Residues: CASSLRRTSRSYEQYF.

At least ten counts were recorded for this clonotype. The CDR3 protein is CASSQVGGITEAFF. CDR3 nucleotide sequence: TGCGCCAGCAGCCAAGTAGGAGGGATCACTGAAGCTTTCTTT. The rearrangement uses TRBV4-3 and TRBJ1-1; D is unclear. CDR1 is LGHNA and CDR2 is YSLEER in the germline V gene. This CDR3 contains 14 residues. V shed 1 base and J shed 4 bases, with 10 bases lying between them.

In this sample, this clonotype turned up many times. J is TRBJ2-1 and V is TRBV12-3 or TRBV12-4; unclear D gene. V lost 4 bases and J lost 5, with 12 bases in between. This CDR3 region has 14 residues. The CDR3 coding sequence is TGTGCCAGCAGTTCTGGGTTAAAGGACAATGAGCAGTTCTTC. It translates to CASSSGLKDNEQFF.

This clonotype has only a few counts. This chain uses TRBV20-1 with TRBJ1-5; D unclear. The CDR3 totals 12 residues. CDR1 and CDR2 (germline): DFQATT, SNEGSKA (reference sequence). The ends were cut back, 3 bases at V and 9 bases at J, with 12 bases in the middle. The CDR3 DNA reads TGCAGTGCTAGGCGCGGCCCCCGGCCCCAGCATTTT. Translated: CSARRGPRPQHF.

The chain combines TRBV4-3 with TRBJ2-2; D is unresolved. V gave up 8 bases and J gave up 2 bases, with 12 bases separating them. This CDR3 region has 14 residues. CDR1 LGHNA and CDR2 YSLEER come from the germline V gene. CDR3 region: CASQRAPNTGELFF. CDR3 bases: TGCGCCAGCCAGCGAGCCCCTAACACCGGGGAGCTGTTTTTT.

This clonotype has ten or more counts. The rearrangement joins TRBV19 to TRBJ2-5; TRBD2 matches at 8 bases. This CDR3 has 16 amino acids. V shed 7 bases and J 2 bases; nucleotides not matched to a gene: 12. Germline lookup yields CDR1 LNHDA and CDR2 SQIVND (reference sequence). This CDR3 is CASTPGRAWVQETQYF. Written as DNA, the CDR3 is TGTGCCAGTACCCCCGGGAGGGCCTGGGTTCAAGAGACCCAGTACTTC.

This clonotype was observed many times. The DNA for the CDR3 is TGTATGGGACTAGCGAGGAACAATGAGCAGTTCTTC. Protein sequence: CMGLARNNEQFF. The chain recombines TRBV30 with TRBJ2-1; 10 bases match TRBD2. Per the germline V gene, CDR1 is GTSNPN and CDR2 is SVGIG (reference sequence). The CDR3 runs 12 residues.

This clonotype was counted many times. J is TRBJ2-1 and V is TRBV6-1, with 7 bases that match TRBD1. The CDR3 is 13 amino acids. Germline V gene data show CDR1 as MNHNS and CDR2 as SASEGT. The V and J ends lost 6 bases and 3 bases, in that order; junction bases with no gene match: 2. Here the CDR3 reads CASSRDSYNEQFF. DNA of the CDR3: TGTGCCAGCAGCCGGGACAGCTACAATGAGCAGTTCTTC.

This clonotype was picked up many times. The V and J genes are TRBV7-2 and TRBJ1-5, with TRBD1 matching 8 bases. The CDR3 runs 17 residues. Germline V gene lookup returns CDR1 SGHTA and CDR2 FQGNSA. The trim removed 5 bases at V and 0 bases at J, leaving 9 bases unmatched. CDR3 sequence reads: CASSLMGQDISNQPQHF. As DNA, the CDR3 is TGTGCCAGCAGCCTAATGGGACAGGACATTAGCAATCAGCCCCAGCATTTT.

In its sample, this clonotype was seen many times. This chain joins TRBV28 and TRBJ2-6; maybe TRBD1 (6 bases). The CDR3 sequence is 16 residues long. Germline assignment: CDR1 MDHEN and CDR2 SYDVKM. Trimming stripped 5 bases from V and 4 bases from J, with 15 bases between. CDR3 in DNA: TGTGCCAGCAGTACCAACAGGGCGGCAGGGGCCAACGTCCTGACTTTC. Translated, it gives CASSTNRAAGANVLTF.

This clonotype was observed many times. The CDR3 loop reads CASSLPTGVHEKLFF. The CDR3 bases are TGCGCCAGCAGCCTACCGACAGGGGTTCATGAAAAACTGTTTTTT. This chain links TRBV5-1 with TRBJ1-4; 8 bases map to TRBD1. Looked up from germline, CDR1 is SGHRS and CDR2 is YFSETQ. V gave up 4 bases and J gave up 6 bases; unmatched junction bases: 8. The CDR3 runs 15 residues.

The rearrangement joins TRBV20-1 to TRBJ2-1; TRBD2 agrees at 11 bases. Germline CDR1 and CDR2: DFQATT and SNEGSKA (reference sequence). The junction had 13 bases not matched to a gene; V was cut back by 3 bases and J by 9 bases. This CDR3 is built from 16 residues. DNA of the CDR3: TGCAGTGCTAGGCCCCGAGCTAGCGGGAGGATTGGTGAGCAGTTCTTC. Residues: CSARPRASGRIGEQFF.

Only a few counts were recorded for this clonotype. The chain is built from TRBV15 and TRBJ1-5; D is unclear. The V end was cut by 0 bases, the J end by 0 bases, with 12 bases between. This CDR3 region has 17 residues. CDR1 is LNHNV, CDR2 YYDKDF, per germline (reference sequence). CDR3 residues: CATSRDLVVDSNQPQHF. CDR3 bases: TGTGCCACCAGCAGAGATCTAGTAGTGGATAGCAATCAGCCCCAGCATTTT.

V usage is TRBV12-3 or TRBV12-4 and J usage is TRBJ2-3, with TRBD2 identical over 10 bases. CDR3 length: 17 amino acids. Losses at the gene ends were 3 bases for V and 2 bases for J; bases not matched to a gene: 8. CDR3 bases: TGTGCCAGCAGTTTCCCAGGACTAGCGGATACCACAGATACGCAGTATTTT. It codes for CASSFPGLADTTDTQYF.

As concerns this clonotype: A read error may be the cause here, since a much bigger clone is one base away. The rearrangement uses TRBV11-2 and TRBJ2-4; D gene ambiguous. This CDR3 has 15 residues. Germline V lookup: CDR1 SGHAT, CDR2 FQNNGV. CDR3 DNA: TGTGCCAGCAGCACCGACCCTGAGCTCAAAAACATTCAGCACTTC. Its translation: CASSTDPELKNIQHF.

V usage is TRBV20-1 and J usage is TRBJ2-1; 7 bases are a match to TRBD2. Germline V gene data show CDR1 as DFQATT and CDR2 as SNEGSKA (reference sequence). The junction had 6 bases not matched to a gene; V was cut back by 2 bases and J by 2 bases. The CDR3 length is 15 residues. CDR3 sequence (DNA): TGCAGTGCTAGATCGCGGACTAGTACCTACAATGAGCAGTTCTTC. This gives the protein CSARSRTSTYNEQFF.

This clonotype was seen a handful of times. The rearrangement uses TRBV11-2 and TRBJ2-1; the D gene is possibly TRBD1 (6 bases). The CDR3 contains 14 residues. V was pared by 8 bases and J by 4 bases, with 15 bases between. Germline values: CDR1 SGHAT, CDR2 FQNNGV. The CDR3 loop is CASGLLGAYNEQFF. Written as DNA, the CDR3 is TGTGCCAGCGGGCTTTTGGGGGCATACAATGAGCAGTTCTTC.

This clonotype was detected many times. The chain joins TRBV20-1 to TRBJ1-2; D is ambiguous. The germline V and J ends were trimmed by 3 bases and 4 bases, with 12 bases remaining between them. CDR1 DFQATT and CDR2 SNEGSKA come from the germline V gene (reference sequence). CDR3 size: 13 residues. CDR3: CSASGLGSYGYTF. The CDR3, as DNA: TGCAGTGCTAGCGGACTGGGAAGCTATGGCTACACCTTC.

This clonotype came up many times. Here the CDR3 DNA reads TGTGCCAGCAGCTTTCTAACGGGAGGTTCCTACAATGAGCAGTTCTTC. It yields the protein CASSFLTGGSYNEQFF. The chain uses TRBV27 and TRBJ2-1; 7 bases are shared with TRBD2. V was pared by 6 bases and J by 1 base, with 9 bases of the junction left unmatched. Germline V CDR1 and CDR2: MNHEY, SMNVEV (reference sequence). The CDR3 has 16 residues.

V usage is TRBV27 and J usage is TRBJ2-1, with a tentative D call TRBD2 (6 bases). CDR3 length: 17 residues. CDR1 is MNHEY, CDR2 SMNVEV, per germline (reference sequence). V was trimmed by 6 bases and J by 10 bases, leaving 28 bases between them. CDR3 DNA: TGTGCCAGCAGCCTACAACCTCGGGACTCAATACCGGGCGAGCAGTTCTTC. It is translated as CASSLQPRDSIPGEQFF.